This T cell receptor (beta chain) was recorded in a study of a mutant IDH1 vaccine in newly diagnosed glioma. Study background: Vaccines began 4-6 weeks after radiotherapy alone, or with temozolomide cycles. Treated patients comprised around 60% males and about 38% females, mean age approximately 37 years. Notes on the study in general: Vaccine-induced immune responses occurred in approximately 93% of patients.

The repertoire was sequenced with immunoSEQ multiplex PCR; TCRdb's copy has only in-frame clones and lacks some. The data hold about 66,000 clones, with about 81% observed a single time. With V trimmed by 5 bases and J by 0 bases, 6 bases remained unmatched. The CDR3 loop spans 15 amino acids. Germline V gene sequence: CDR1 LNHNV, CDR2 YYDKDF (reference sequence). This sample's time point: week 11, during vaccination. The content of each vaccine dose was 300 ug of mutant IDH1 20-mer peptide, and topical imiquimod accompanied it. The study enrolled donors with new WHO grade 3 or 4 IDH1-mutant, ATRX-lost astrocytomas. Of note for this clone: The antigen remains undetermined.

This sequence originates from a woman in her forties or fifties with glioma. The sequences come from PBMCs, collected from a glioma patient whose treatment included an IDH1 peptide vaccine. The V call is TRBV15, the J call TRBJ2-7; 8 bases agree with TRBD2. This CDR3 reads CATSSRGGSSYEQYF. Written as DNA, the CDR3 is TGTGCCACCAGCTCACGGGGGGGAAGCTCCTACGAGCAGTACTTC.